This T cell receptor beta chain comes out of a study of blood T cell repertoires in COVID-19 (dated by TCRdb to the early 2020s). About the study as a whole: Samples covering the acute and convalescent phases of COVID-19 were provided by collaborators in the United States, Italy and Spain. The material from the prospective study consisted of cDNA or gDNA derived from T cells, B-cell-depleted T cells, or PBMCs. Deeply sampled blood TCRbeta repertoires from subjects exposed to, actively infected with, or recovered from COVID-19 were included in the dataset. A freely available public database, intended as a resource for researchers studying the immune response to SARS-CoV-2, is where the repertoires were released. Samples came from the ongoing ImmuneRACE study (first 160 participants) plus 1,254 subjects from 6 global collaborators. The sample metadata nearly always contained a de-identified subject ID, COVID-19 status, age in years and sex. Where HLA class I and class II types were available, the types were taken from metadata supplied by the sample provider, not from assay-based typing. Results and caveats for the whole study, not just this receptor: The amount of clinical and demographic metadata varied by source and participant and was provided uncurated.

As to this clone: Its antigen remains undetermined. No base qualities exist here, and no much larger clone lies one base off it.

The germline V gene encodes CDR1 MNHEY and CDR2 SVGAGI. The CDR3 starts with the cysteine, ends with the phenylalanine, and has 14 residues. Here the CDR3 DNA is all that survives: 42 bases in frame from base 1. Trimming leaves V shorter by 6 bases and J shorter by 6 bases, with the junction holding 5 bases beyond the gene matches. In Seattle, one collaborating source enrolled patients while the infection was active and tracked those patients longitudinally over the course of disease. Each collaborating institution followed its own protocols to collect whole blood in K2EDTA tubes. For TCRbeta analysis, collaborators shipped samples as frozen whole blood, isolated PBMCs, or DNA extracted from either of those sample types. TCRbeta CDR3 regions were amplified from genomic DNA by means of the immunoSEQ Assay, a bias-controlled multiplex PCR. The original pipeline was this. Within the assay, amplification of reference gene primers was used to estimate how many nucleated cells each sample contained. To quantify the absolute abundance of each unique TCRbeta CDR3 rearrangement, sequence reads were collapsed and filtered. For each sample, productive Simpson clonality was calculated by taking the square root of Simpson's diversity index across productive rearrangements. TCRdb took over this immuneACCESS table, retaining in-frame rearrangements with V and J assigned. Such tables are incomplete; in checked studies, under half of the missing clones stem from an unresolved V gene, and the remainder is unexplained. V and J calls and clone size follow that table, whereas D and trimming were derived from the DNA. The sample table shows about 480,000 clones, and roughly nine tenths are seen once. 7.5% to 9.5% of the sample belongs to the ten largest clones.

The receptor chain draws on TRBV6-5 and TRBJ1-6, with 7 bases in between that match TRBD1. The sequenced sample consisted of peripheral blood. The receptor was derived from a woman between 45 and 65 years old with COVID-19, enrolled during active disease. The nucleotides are TGTGCCAGCAGCAACAGGGACAGTAATTCACCCCTCCACTTT. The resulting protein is CASSNRDSNSPLHF.